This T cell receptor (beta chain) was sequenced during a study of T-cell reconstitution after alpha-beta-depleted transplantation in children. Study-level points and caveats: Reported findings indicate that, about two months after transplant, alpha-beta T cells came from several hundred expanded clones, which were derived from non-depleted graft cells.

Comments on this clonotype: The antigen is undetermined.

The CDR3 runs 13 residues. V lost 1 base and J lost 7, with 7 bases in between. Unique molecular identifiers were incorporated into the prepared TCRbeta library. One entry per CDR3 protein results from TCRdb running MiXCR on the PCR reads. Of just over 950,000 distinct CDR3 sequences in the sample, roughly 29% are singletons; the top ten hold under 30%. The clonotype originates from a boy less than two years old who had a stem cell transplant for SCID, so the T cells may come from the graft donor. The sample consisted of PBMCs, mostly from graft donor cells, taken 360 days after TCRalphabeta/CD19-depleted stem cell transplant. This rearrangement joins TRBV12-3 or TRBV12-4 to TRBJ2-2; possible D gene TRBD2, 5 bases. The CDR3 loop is CASSLGGFGELFF. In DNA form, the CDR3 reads TGTGCCAGCAGTTTAGGCGGGTTCGGGGAGCTGTTTTTT.